This TCR beta chain was identified during a study of CD8+CD57+ T cells in acquired aplastic anemia. Study overall: Isolated CD4+ and CD8+ cells, once sorted, yielded DNA averaging about 3.1 ug.

The TCR beta profiling, which covered VDJ combination and CDR3 sequence, was carried out using genomic DNA as the template. TCRdb passed the reads through MiXCR, listing each CDR3 protein once. The data contain 250,000 to 300,000 distinct CDR3 sequences, 45% to 65% of them singletons. This CDR3 region has 15 residues. Trimming cost V 1 base and J 8 bases; bases outside gene matches: 10. This sequence originates from a human donor with severe aplastic anemia or a healthy control (not recorded which). The V call is TRBV12-3 or TRBV12-4, the J call TRBJ2-7, with 8 bases identical to TRBD1. What was sequenced was sorted CD4+, CD8+, or CD8+CD57+ T cells (not recorded which) from PBMCs. The DNA for the CDR3 is TGTGCCAGCAGTTTAGATCTGGACAGGGCATCTAAGCAGTACTTC. Protein sequence: CASSLDLDRASKQYF.